The clone carrying this T cell receptor (beta chain) was recorded at least ten times. Its antigen is undetermined. The sample belongs to a study of human T cells and chemical hapten exposure. In the study overall: Scalp application of diphenylcyclopropenone was performed weekly in patients across the entire approximately 24-week study.

The time point is: patch test 1, 2 weeks after DPC sensitization. Sample treatment: therapeutic diphenylcyclopropenone sensitization with weekly scalp DPC. Study-level results: TCRs at high frequency, those above 1 in 1000, did not change with DPC sensitization. PT1 expanded TCR counts and patch test score correlated positively.

One entry per CDR3 protein, called by TCRdb with MiXCR from the RACE reads. The sample contains roughly 70,000 distinct CDR3 sequences, 9.8% of which appear only once. Germline loops: CDR1 SGHVS, CDR2 FQNEAQ. This CDR3 is 15 amino acids long. Trimming cost V 5 bases and J 5 bases; bases outside gene matches: 9. This sequence originates from a woman in her forties with alopecia areata. Some clones in this sample may be carry-over from other donors' samples. This chain links TRBV7-8 with TRBJ2-3, with 8 bases identical to TRBD2. Here the sequenced sample was whole blood, taken in connection with sensitization to the hapten diphenylcyclopropenone (DPC). The CDR3 DNA reads TGTGCCAGCAGCCGAGCGGGCGGGGGGAGAGATACGCAGTATTTT. Its protein product is CASSRAGGGRDTQYF.